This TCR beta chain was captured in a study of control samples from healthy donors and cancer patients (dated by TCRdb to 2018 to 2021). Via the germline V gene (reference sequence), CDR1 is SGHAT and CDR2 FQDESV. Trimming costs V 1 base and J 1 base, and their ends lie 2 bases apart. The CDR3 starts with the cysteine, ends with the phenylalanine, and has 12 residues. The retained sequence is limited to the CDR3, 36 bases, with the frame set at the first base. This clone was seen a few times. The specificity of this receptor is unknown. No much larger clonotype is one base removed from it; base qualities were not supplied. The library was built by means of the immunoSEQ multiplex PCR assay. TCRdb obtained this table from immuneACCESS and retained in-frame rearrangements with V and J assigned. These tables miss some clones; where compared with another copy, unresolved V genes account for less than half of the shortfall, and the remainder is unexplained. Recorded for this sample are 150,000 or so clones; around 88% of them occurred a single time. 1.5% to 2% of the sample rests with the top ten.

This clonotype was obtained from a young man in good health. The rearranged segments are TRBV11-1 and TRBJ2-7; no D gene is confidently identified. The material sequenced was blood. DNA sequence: TGTGCCAGCAGCTTAGTATCCTACGAGCAGTACTTC. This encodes CASSLVSYEQYF.